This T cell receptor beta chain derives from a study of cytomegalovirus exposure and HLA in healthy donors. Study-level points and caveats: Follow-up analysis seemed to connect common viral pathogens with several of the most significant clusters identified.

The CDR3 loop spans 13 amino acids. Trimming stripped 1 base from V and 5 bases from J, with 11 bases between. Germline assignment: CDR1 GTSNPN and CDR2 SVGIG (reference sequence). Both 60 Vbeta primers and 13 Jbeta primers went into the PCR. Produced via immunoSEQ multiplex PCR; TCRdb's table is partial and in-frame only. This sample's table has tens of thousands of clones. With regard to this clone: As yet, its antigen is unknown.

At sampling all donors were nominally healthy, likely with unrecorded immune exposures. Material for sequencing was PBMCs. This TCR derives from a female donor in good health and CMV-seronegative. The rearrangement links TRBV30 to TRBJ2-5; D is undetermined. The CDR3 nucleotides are TGTGCCTGGAGTGAACGTCCTCGGGAGACCCAGTACTTC. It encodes CAWSERPRETQYF.